The TCR beta chain under discussion was sequenced for a study of T cell responses to AZD1222 COVID-19 vaccine. Findings of the study overall: Females made up more of the donors, who were largely white British, and clonal diversity may have come out too low. The study reported that nearly half of spike-specific TCRs target unmutated variant regions.

Produced via immunoSEQ multiplex PCR; TCRdb's table is partial and in-frame only. This sample has more than 110,000 clones, with 88% found just once. For this clone: Its antigen is not known.

The CDR3 sequence is 14 residues long. CDR1 and CDR2 from the germline V gene are SGHDN and FVKESK. Trimming left V 0 bases short and J 7 bases short, with 12 bases between. The rearrangement links TRBV14 to TRBJ1-1, with unresolved D. The sample in question was peripheral blood, obtained on day 0 of AZD1222 vaccination. The sequence was collected from an adult in good health. The CDR3: CASSQDPRSGEAFF. The CDR3 DNA follows: TGTGCCAGCAGCCAAGATCCCAGGTCGGGTGAAGCTTTCTTT.